Described below is a single T cell receptor beta chain sequence and its context. Antigen: not known. Trimming stripped 4 bases from V and 8 bases from J, with 23 bases between. The length of the CDR3 is 17 residues. Germline V gene data show CDR1 as MNHEY and CDR2 as SMNVEV (reference sequence). These data are taken from a study of tumor-infiltrating lymphocytes in localized non-small cell lung cancer. Study observations and caveats: Tumors had more T cell infiltration than uninvolved lung, per TCRbeta sequencing and CD3 counts.

The method was immunoSEQ multiplex PCR; TCRdb's version includes in-frame clones alone and lacks a portion of them. This sample yields some 8,000 clones, of which 79% are seen a single time; about an eighth belongs to the top ten. The sequenced material came from uninvolved lung tissue not adjacent to the tumor. This TCR was sampled from a human donor with non-small cell lung cancer. The genes are TRBV27 and TRBJ1-4; no reliable D call. The CDR3 DNA is TGTGCCAGCAGTTCTCCAACTTTCGGGGTGAAGGAGGAAAAACTGTTTTTT. This translates into CASSSPTFGVKEEKLFF.